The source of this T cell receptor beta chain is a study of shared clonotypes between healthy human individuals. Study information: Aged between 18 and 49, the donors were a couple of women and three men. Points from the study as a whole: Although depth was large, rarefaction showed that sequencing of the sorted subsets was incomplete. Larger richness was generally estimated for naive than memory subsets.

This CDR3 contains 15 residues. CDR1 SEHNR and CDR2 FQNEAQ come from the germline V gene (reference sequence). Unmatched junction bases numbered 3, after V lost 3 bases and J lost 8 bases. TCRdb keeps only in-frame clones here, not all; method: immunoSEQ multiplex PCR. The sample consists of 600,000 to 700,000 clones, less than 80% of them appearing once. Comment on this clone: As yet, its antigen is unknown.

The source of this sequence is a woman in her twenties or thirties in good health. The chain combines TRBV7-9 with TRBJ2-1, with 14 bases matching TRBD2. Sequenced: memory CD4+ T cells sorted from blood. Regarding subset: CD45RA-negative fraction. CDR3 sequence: CASSFGTSGRDEQFF. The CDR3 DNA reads TGTGCCAGCAGCTTCGGGACTAGCGGGAGAGATGAGCAGTTCTTC.